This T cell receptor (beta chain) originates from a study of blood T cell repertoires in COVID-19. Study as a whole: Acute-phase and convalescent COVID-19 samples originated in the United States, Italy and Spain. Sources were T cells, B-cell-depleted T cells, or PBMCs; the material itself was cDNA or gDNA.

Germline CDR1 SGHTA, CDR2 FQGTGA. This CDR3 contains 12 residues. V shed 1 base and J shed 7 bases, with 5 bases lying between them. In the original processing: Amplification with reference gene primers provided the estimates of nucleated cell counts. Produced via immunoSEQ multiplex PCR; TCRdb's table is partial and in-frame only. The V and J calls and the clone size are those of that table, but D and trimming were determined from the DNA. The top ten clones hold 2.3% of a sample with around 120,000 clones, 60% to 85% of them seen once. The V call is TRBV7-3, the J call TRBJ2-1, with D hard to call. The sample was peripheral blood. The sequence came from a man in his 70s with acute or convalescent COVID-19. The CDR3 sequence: CASSLNMNEQFF. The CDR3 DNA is TGTGCCAGCAGCTTAAATATGAATGAGCAGTTCTTC.